This T cell receptor (beta chain) was observed in a study of neurological immune-mediated disorders. Germline CDR1 is SGHRS and CDR2 is YFSETQ. The CDR3 has 15 residues. The V gene end was trimmed by 5 bases and the J gene end by 8 bases; junction bases not matched to a gene: 7. TCRdb reanalysed the 5' RACE reads using MiXCR and keeps one entry per CDR3 protein. The repertoire consists of approximately 20,000 distinct CDR3 sequences, with about a quarter occurring once and the leading ten covering around a third. Source material: PBMCs. This sequence originates from a man aged 50-60 years with HTLV-1-associated myelopathy (HAM/TSP). The V gene is TRBV5-1, the J gene TRBJ2-1; 13 bases match TRBD2. The CDR3 region has the DNA TGCGCCAGCAGGGGAGGACTAGCGGGAGCCGATGAGCAGTTCTTC. Protein sequence: CASRGGLAGADEQFF.